What follows are 11 T cell receptor beta chains derived from one specimen sequenced in a study of T cell responses to AZD1222 COVID-19 vaccine. Sequencing used immunoSEQ multiplex PCR; TCRdb keeps in-frame clones, though not all of them. The repertoire has about 80,000 clones, about nine tenths of them found once; the top ten carry roughly a quarter. This specimen consisted of peripheral blood, obtained on day 0 of AZD1222 vaccination. Source of these receptors: an adult in good health.

The CDR3 nucleotides read TGTGCCAGCAGCCCAAAGGACAGGGAATACTATGGCTACACCTTC. It is translated as CASSPKDREYYGYTF. The chain couples TRBV9 to TRBJ1-2, with 8 bases lining up with TRBD1. In germline, CDR1 is SGDLS, CDR2 YYNGEE. V was pared by 4 bases and J by 3 bases, with 8 bases of the junction left unmatched. The CDR3 contains 15 residues.

The V and J genes are TRBV6-4 and TRBJ2-3; D unclear. Germline V gene lookup returns CDR1 MRHNA and CDR2 SNTAGT. The CDR3 is 13 residues long. With 3 bases removed from V and 2 bases from J, the gap between germline ends came to 6 bases. CDR3 nucleotide sequence: TGTGCCAGCAGTGAACAGCACACAGATACGCAGTATTTT. It codes for CASSEQHTDTQYF.

The chain recombines TRBV18 with TRBJ2-5; D not resolved. Germline V gives CDR1 KGHSH, CDR2 LQKENI. V dropped 3 bases and J dropped 3 bases, with 8 bases sitting between them. The CDR3 consists of 13 residues. The CDR3: CASSPYREETQYF. CDR3 coding DNA: TGTGCCAGCTCACCCTATCGGGAAGAGACCCAGTACTTC.

J is TRBJ1-2 and V is TRBV11-2; 9 bases match TRBD1. The CDR3 is 12 residues long. Germline CDR1 is SGHAT and CDR2 is FQNNGV. J lost 8 bases, V lost 6 bases, and 4 bases had no gene match. The CDR3 region is CASSGTGLGYTF. The CDR3 region has the DNA TGTGCCAGCAGTGGGACAGGGCTAGGCTACACCTTC.

This clone was counted a few times. The gene calls are TRBV2 and TRBJ1-3; no firm D call. Trimming left V 6 bases short and J 4 bases short, with 13 bases between. This CDR3 spans 14 amino acids. Germline lookup yields CDR1 SNHLY and CDR2 FYNNEI. The CDR3 loop is CASRSGESGNTIYF. CDR3 DNA: TGTGCCAGCAGGTCCGGGGAGTCCGGAAACACCATATATTTT.

The J gene is TRBJ2-5, the V gene TRBV9; a possible D gene is TRBD2 (10 bases). CDR3 length equals 16 residues. Trimming shortened V by 0 bases and J by 5 bases, and 17 bases separated the two germline ends. Germline V gives CDR1 SGDLS, CDR2 YYNGEE. CDR3 bases: TGTGCCAGCAGCGTAGCAGCGGGGGGGACAGGGGAGACCCAGTACTTC. Residues: CASSVAAGGTGETQYF.

The V call is TRBV10-3, the J call TRBJ1-5; tentative D call: TRBD1 (6 bases). Germline V gives CDR1 ENHRY, CDR2 SYGVKD. This CDR3 spans 15 amino acids. Trimming took 3 bases from V and 2 from J, leaving 11 bases between them. The CDR3 DNA follows: TGTGCCATCAGTGAACAGGGAGGCGGCAATCAGCCCCAGCATTTT. This codes for CAISEQGGGNQPQHF.

This chain uses TRBV14 with TRBJ1-2; 9 bases align to TRBD1. V dropped 1 base and J dropped 6; count of bases not matched to a gene: 0. Looked up from germline, CDR1 is SGHDN and CDR2 is FVKESK. The CDR3 covers 13 residues. The CDR3 region is CASSQGQGDGYTF. CDR3 coding DNA: TGTGCCAGCAGCCAAGGACAGGGGGATGGCTACACCTTC.

This clone was seen a few times. J is TRBJ1-3 and V is TRBV6-2 or TRBV6-3, with D hard to call. The CDR3 runs 16 residues. CDR1 MNHEY and CDR2 SVGEGT come from the germline V gene. V lost 4 bases to trimming and J lost 0 bases, with 13 bases between them. The CDR3 protein is CASSLIFRPSGNTIYF. Here the CDR3 DNA reads TGTGCCAGCAGTTTAATTTTCAGGCCCTCTGGAAACACCATATATTTT.

This chain connects TRBV28 to TRBJ1-3, with D hard to call. This CDR3 spans 16 amino acids. Germline CDR1 reads MDHEN; CDR2 reads SYDVKM. V lost 4 bases, J lost 0 bases, and 13 bases lay in between. The CDR3 nucleotides are TGTGCCAGCAGTTCCTCTCGGCAAGTCTCTGGAAACACCATATATTTT. Translated: CASSSSRQVSGNTIYF.

This chain joins TRBV19 and TRBJ1-1, with a possible D match to TRBD1 (5 bases). Trimming shortened V by 4 bases and J by 2 bases, and 14 bases separated the two germline ends. CDR1 and CDR2 from the germline V gene are LNHDA and SQIVND (reference sequence). The CDR3 has 15 amino acids. CDR3 sequence (DNA): TGTGCCAGTAGTAGGGGGACGGTCGGTAACACTGAAGCTTTCTTT. Translating it yields CASSRGTVGNTEAFF.